This TCR beta chain was identified during a study of blood T cell repertoires in COVID-19. As for the study in general: Specimens from acute and convalescent COVID-19 originated in the United States, Italy and Spain. From T cells, B-cell-depleted T cells, or PBMCs came the material, which was cDNA or gDNA.

The length of the CDR3 is 14 residues. Germline CDR1 reads LGHDT; CDR2 reads YNNKEL (reference sequence). J lost 6 bases, V lost 4 bases, and 5 bases had no gene match. Source study methods: Estimation of nucleated cell counts relied on the amplification of reference gene primers. Sequencing used immunoSEQ multiplex PCR; TCRdb keeps in-frame clones, though not all of them. That table supplies the V and J calls and clone size; D and trimming were determined from the DNA. The sample includes about 220,000 clones, less than 85% of them seen just once. The material sequenced was peripheral blood. The TCR was taken from a woman in her seventies with acute or convalescent COVID-19. This sequence joins TRBV3-1 (or the pseudogene TRBV3-2) and TRBJ1-1, with 10 bases fitting TRBD1. This CDR3 reads CASSPDRGTAEAFF. CDR3 coding DNA: TGTGCCAGCAGCCCGGACAGGGGGACGGCTGAAGCTTTCTTT.